This passage covers 28 T cell receptor beta chains from one sample sequenced in a study of TIL therapy for anti-PD-1-resistant metastatic lung cancer. The time point denotes: pre-treatment sample, taken before nivolumab and TIL therapy. This was the immunoSEQ v3 assay. Here immunoSEQ multiplex PCR was the method, and the copy in TCRdb shows in-frame clones only, minus some. The sample includes some 60,000 clones, 69% of them seen just once. The specimen was blood, collected at baseline. Receptors were obtained from a person aged 25 to 80 with non-small cell lung cancer.

The V and J genes are TRBV5-1 and TRBJ2-5; D gene ambiguous. V lost 2 bases and J 1 base, leaving 6 bases between the germline ends. CDR3 length: 13 amino acids. Germline assignment: CDR1 SGHRS and CDR2 YFSETQ. The CDR3 nucleotides read TGCGCCAGCAGCTTCACTTCCCAAGAGACCCAGTACTTC. Amino acids: CASSFTSQETQYF. The complete variable domain, with remaining parts taken from reference TRBV5-1 and TRBJ2-5, reads KAGVTQTPRYLIKTRGQQVTLSCSPISGHRSVSWYQQTPGQGLQFLFEYFSETQRNKGNFPGRFSGRQFSNSRSEMNVSTLELGDSALYLCASSFTSQETQYFGPGTRLLVL.

A single count supports this clone. The chain recombines TRBV4-1 with TRBJ2-3; 12 nucleotides agree with TRBD1. CDR1 is MGHRA and CDR2 is YSYEKL in the germline V gene. This CDR3 spans 17 amino acids. V lost 4 bases and J lost 4; bases outside the gene matches: 9. This CDR3 reads CASSLTTGTGGADTQYF. As DNA, the CDR3 is TGCGCCAGCAGCCTTACCACCGGGACAGGGGGCGCAGATACGCAGTATTTT.

The gene calls are TRBV19 and TRBJ1-5; D gene uncertain. The CDR3 length is 14 residues. Germline-derived CDR1 and CDR2 are LNHDA and SQIVND (reference sequence). V dropped 4 bases and J dropped 2 bases, with 9 bases sitting between them. The CDR3 DNA follows: TGTGCCAGTAGTAAAGACCCAGGCAATCAGCCCCAGCATTTT. Protein product: CASSKDPGNQPQHF.

The chain employs TRBV5-1 and TRBJ2-7; D could derive from TRBD1 or TRBD2 (6 bases each). Per germline, CDR1 SGHRS and CDR2 YFSETQ. The CDR3 is 16 amino acids. Trimming left V 4 bases short and J 5 bases short, with 22 bases between. CDR3 in amino acids: CASSPTGGGRGHEQYF. The CDR3 DNA reads TGCGCCAGCAGCCCCACCGGGGGCGGCAGGGGCCACGAGCAGTACTTC. The full variable domain, rest sourced from reference TRBV5-1 and TRBJ2-7, is KAGVTQTPRYLIKTRGQQVTLSCSPISGHRSVSWYQQTPGQGLQFLFEYFSETQRNKGNFPGRFSGRQFSNSRSEMNVSTLELGDSALYLCASSPTGGGRGHEQYFGPGTRLTVT.

This clone showed up just a few times. The chain employs TRBV7-9 and TRBJ1-1; possible D gene TRBD1, 5 bases. Trimming took 5 bases from V and 0 from J, leaving 16 bases between them. The CDR3 length is 16 residues. Germline values: CDR1 SEHNR, CDR2 FQNEAQ (reference sequence). Here the CDR3 DNA reads TGTGCCAGCAGCCCGGCGACAGCTATACTGAACACTGAAGCTTTCTTT. Encoded protein: CASSPATAILNTEAFF.

In this sample, this clone turned up once. This chain links TRBV14 with TRBJ2-1; 13 positions agree with TRBD2. Germline V gene lookup returns CDR1 SGHDN and CDR2 FVKESK. V shed 2 bases, J shed 14 bases, and the junction held 9 bases outside the gene matches. CDR3 length: 15 amino acids. The CDR3 DNA follows: TGTGCCAGCAGCCAATTGGAACTAGCGGGGGGGCAAAAGTTCTTC. Its protein is CASSQLELAGGQKFF.

The J gene is TRBJ1-5, the V gene TRBV6-6; D may be TRBD1 (5 bases). CDR3 length: 15 residues. Trimming removed 5 bases from V and 4 bases from J, with 15 bases in between. Germline CDR1 is MNHNY and CDR2 is SVGAGI (reference sequence). DNA of the CDR3: TGTGCCAGCAGTGACCGGGACGGCAAAAATCAGCCCCAGCATTTT. Translation gives CASSDRDGKNQPQHF.

J is TRBJ2-7 and V is TRBV4-1; D remains ambiguous. The CDR3 extends over 13 amino acids. V lost 0 bases and J 2 bases, leaving 5 bases between the germline ends. The germline gives CDR1 MGHRA, CDR2 YSYEKL. In DNA form, the CDR3 reads TGCGCCAGCAGCCAAGATAAGGCCTACGAGCAGTACTTC. Its translation is CASSQDKAYEQYF.

The J gene is TRBJ2-5, the V gene TRBV5-4; no firm D call. V shed 0 bases and J shed 5 bases, with 14 bases lying between them. Germline-derived CDR1 and CDR2 are SGHNT and YYREEE (reference sequence). The CDR3 consists of 15 residues. The CDR3 protein is CASSLDGTPAETQYF. The CDR3 DNA follows: TGTGCCAGCAGCTTGGATGGCACCCCAGCTGAGACCCAGTACTTC.

J is TRBJ2-7 and V is TRBV6-5; TRBD1 aligns across 10 bases. V lost 7 bases to trimming and J lost 3 bases; unmatched junction nucleotides: 3. The CDR3 loop spans 13 amino acids. Germline CDR1 is MNHEY and CDR2 is SVGAGI. CDR3 in DNA: TGTGCCAGCACCCGGACAGGGGGCTACGAGCAGTACTTC. Residues: CASTRTGGYEQYF.

J is TRBJ1-2 and V is TRBV11-3, with TRBD1 identical over 8 bases. Germline assignment: CDR1 SGHNT and CDR2 YENEEA. This CDR3 has 14 amino acids. Losses at the gene ends were 3 bases for V and 2 bases for J; bases not matched to a gene: 2. The CDR3 region has the DNA TGTGCCAGCAGCTTGGACAGGGAAAACTATGGCTACACCTTC. Its translation is CASSLDRENYGYTF.

J is TRBJ2-1 and V is TRBV7-6, with TRBD2 identical over 12 bases. V gave up 2 bases and J gave up 3 bases; unmatched junction bases: 2. Per germline, CDR1 SGHVS and CDR2 FNYEAQ. This CDR3 has 16 residues. CDR3 loop: CASSLTSGGIYNEQFF. Written as DNA, the CDR3 is TGTGCCAGCAGCTTAACTAGCGGGGGGATCTACAATGAGCAGTTCTTC.

The rearrangement uses TRBV7-2 and TRBJ1-6; D is possibly TRBD1 (6 bases). Germline V gene sequence: CDR1 SGHTA, CDR2 FQGNSA. The CDR3 spans 17 residues. Deletions cut 2 bases from V and 2 bases from J, with 13 bases between. CDR3 bases: TGTGCCAGCAGCTTAAGGGGGGGTCGAACCTATAATTCACCCCTCCACTTT. Its protein is CASSLRGGRTYNSPLHF.

This clone was seen a few times. The chain is built from TRBV21-1 and TRBJ2-7. TRBV21-1 is recorded as a pseudogene. The CDR3 consists of 12 residues. The CDR3: CASSARSYEQYF. For the CDR3, the DNA is TGTGCCAGCAGCGCCCGCTCCTACGAGCAGTACTTC.

The V call is TRBV7-9, the J call TRBJ1-4, with 9 bases aligning to TRBD1. J was trimmed by 7 bases and V by 5 bases; bases with no gene match: 11. The CDR3 is 16 residues long. Germline-derived CDR1 and CDR2 are SEHNR and FQNEAQ (reference sequence). This CDR3 reads CASSRLGTGQGEKLFF. For the CDR3, the DNA is TGTGCCAGCAGCCGCCTTGGGACAGGGCAGGGTGAAAAACTGTTTTTT.

This chain links TRBV5-1 with TRBJ1-2; D possibly corresponds to TRBD1 (5 bases). There are 14 residues in the CDR3. V gave up 3 bases and J gave up 5 bases, with 14 bases separating them. Per germline, CDR1 SGHRS and CDR2 YFSETQ. The CDR3, as DNA: TGCGCCAGCAGCTCTGCTGGGACCGATTATGGCTACACCTTC. Amino acid sequence: CASSSAGTDYGYTF.

This chain uses TRBV2 with TRBJ2-6; D is uncertain. Trimming took 8 bases from V and 0 from J, leaving 5 bases between them. Germline CDR1 is SNHLY and CDR2 is FYNNEI. The CDR3 length is 13 residues. The CDR3 reads CASPPSGANVLTF. The CDR3 nucleotides read TGTGCCAGCCCACCCTCTGGGGCCAACGTCCTGACTTTC.

The CDR3 DNA is TGCGCCAGCAGAGAGGGGGGGTCGGATCAAGAGACCCAGTACTTC. It yields the protein CASREGGSDQETQYF. This chain connects TRBV5-1 to TRBJ2-5; perhaps TRBD2 as D (7 bases). Germline V gene lookup returns CDR1 SGHRS and CDR2 YFSETQ. The V and J ends lost 5 bases and 2 bases respectively, with 16 bases between them. CDR3 length: 15 amino acids.

The chain employs TRBV9 and TRBJ1-1; 8 bases fit TRBD1. This CDR3 has 15 residues. CDR1 and CDR2 from the germline V gene are SGDLS and YYNGEE. Trimming took 4 bases from V and 4 from J; bases not matched to a gene: 9. CDR3 in DNA: TGTGCCAGCAGCCCCTGGACAGGGACGACCACTGAAGCTTTCTTT. This sequence encodes CASSPWTGTTTEAFF.

V gene TRBV7-2 combines with J gene TRBJ1-2; 9 bases fit TRBD1. Germline V gene lookup returns CDR1 SGHTA and CDR2 FQGNSA. The CDR3 length is 16 residues. V shed 5 bases and J 2 bases; nucleotides not matched to a gene: 9. CDR3 in amino acids: CASSPRTGVYNYGYTF. As DNA, the CDR3 is TGTGCCAGCAGCCCACGGACAGGGGTCTACAACTATGGCTACACCTTC.

A remark on this clone: Mismatch with germline at one junction end may stem from a read error. V is TRBV7-2 and J is TRBJ1-1, with D maybe TRBD1 (5 bases). Germline values: CDR1 SGHTA, CDR2 FQGNSA. The CDR3 covers 13 residues. The CDR3 loop reads CASSLGQDTHLGF. The CDR3 nucleotides read TGTGCCAGCAGCTTGGGGCAGGATACCCACCTCGGCTTT.

This clone was recorded a few times. V usage is TRBV28 and J usage is TRBJ1-2; TRBD1 agrees at 10 bases. The CDR3 extends over 13 amino acids. CDR1 and CDR2 (germline): MDHEN, SYDVKM. With 4 bases clipped from V and 7 bases from J, the junction kept 3 bases outside the gene matches. DNA for the CDR3: TGTGCCAGCAGTTCGGACAGGGGGTTTGGCTACACCTTC. It is translated as CASSSDRGFGYTF.

V gene TRBV6-1 combines with J gene TRBJ2-7; perhaps D is TRBD1 or TRBD2 (5 bases each). Germline assignment: CDR1 MNHNS and CDR2 SASEGT. V was pared by 6 bases and J by 0 bases, with 9 bases between. CDR3 size: 13 residues. The CDR3 loop reads CASSRDPSYEQYF. CDR3 in DNA: TGTGCCAGCAGCCGGGACCCCTCCTACGAGCAGTACTTC.

This clone was counted a single time. The chain links TRBV7-9 to TRBJ2-3; 7 positions match TRBD1. The trim removed 3 bases at V and 4 bases at J, leaving 1 base unmatched. The germline gives CDR1 SEHNR, CDR2 FQNEAQ (reference sequence). There are 13 residues in the CDR3. The CDR3 sequence is CASSLGQSDTQYF. The CDR3 DNA sequence: TGTGCCAGCAGCTTGGGACAGTCAGATACGCAGTATTTT.

The chain combines TRBV9 with TRBJ2-7, with TRBD2 matching over 7 bases. Germline V CDR1 and CDR2: SGDLS, YYNGEE. Unmatched junction bases numbered 8, after V lost 3 bases and J lost 5 bases. CDR3 length: 14 amino acids. CDR3 sequence reads: CASSATSVSNEQYF. The CDR3 coding sequence is TGTGCCAGCAGCGCAACTAGCGTCAGCAACGAGCAGTACTTC.

This chain links TRBV5-1 with TRBJ1-1, with 7 bases that match TRBD1. Germline loops: CDR1 SGHRS, CDR2 YFSETQ. This CDR3 is built from 14 residues. Trimming at V came to 2 bases and at J to 4 bases, leaving 5 bases not matched to a gene. The CDR3 bases are TGCGCCAGCAGCTTAACTACAGGGGTCACTGAAGCTTTCTTT. It yields the protein CASSLTTGVTEAFF.

The chain uses TRBV7-9 and TRBJ2-6; D not resolved. This CDR3 spans 16 amino acids. The V end was cut by 2 bases, the J end by 2 bases, with 10 bases between. Germline CDR1 reads SEHNR; CDR2 reads FQNEAQ (reference sequence). The CDR3 region has the DNA TGTGCCAGCAGCTTACTAGGGCCGGCTGGGGCCAACGTCCTGACTTTC. Translated, it gives CASSLLGPAGANVLTF.

V and J are TRBV5-5 and TRBJ2-1, with unresolved D. This CDR3 comprises 13 residues. Trimming cost V 4 bases and J 6 bases, with 11 bases left between them. Per the germline V gene, CDR1 is SGHKS and CDR2 is YYEKEE (reference sequence). In DNA, the CDR3 is TGTGCCAGCAGCAACTTGTGGATCAATGAGCAGTTCTTC. It specifies CASSNLWINEQFF.